This T cell receptor (beta chain) was profiled in a study of control samples from healthy donors and cancer patients. The germline V gene encodes CDR1 SGHAT and CDR2 FQNNGV. The CDR3 runs to 18 residues. Trimming stripped 1 base from V and 4 bases from J, with 17 bases between. Clones were sequenced by immunoSEQ multiplex PCR, and TCRdb holds only the in-frame ones, with some missing. The sample lists under 450,000 clones, 75% to 95% occurring once. A single count supports this clone. The sample taken for sequencing was PBMCs. The clonotype originates from a man aged 35-49 years with head and neck cancer. V is TRBV11-2 and J is TRBJ2-6; D remains ambiguous. This CDR3 reads CASSLGGRGAWGANVLTF. CDR3 bases: TGTGCCAGCAGCTTAGGAGGAAGAGGCGCGTGGGGGGCCAACGTCCTGACTTTC.